Following are 9 T cell receptor beta chains from one sample sequenced in a study of blood T cell repertoires in COVID-19. The assay was immunoSEQ multiplex PCR, and TCRdb's table has in-frame clones only and misses some. The table shows roughly 100,000 clones, with over 70% occurring only once. The material sequenced was peripheral blood. These receptors were collected from a human donor in a cohort sampled during active COVID-19.

The rearrangement links TRBV28 to TRBJ2-7, with D unresolved. V was pared by 5 bases and J by 0 bases, with 8 bases between. CDR1 is MDHEN, CDR2 SYDVKM, per germline. The CDR3 spans 13 residues. The CDR3 sequence is CASSIAGSYEQYF. DNA for the CDR3: TGTGCCAGCAGTATCGCCGGCTCCTACGAGCAGTACTTC.

This rearrangement joins TRBV28 to TRBJ1-5; a possible D gene is TRBD1 (5 bases). Looked up from germline, CDR1 is MDHEN and CDR2 is SYDVKM. Trimming removed 3 bases at V and 3 bases at J, with 9 bases between. The CDR3 sequence is 14 residues long. The CDR3 protein is CASSFKGNNQPQHF. The CDR3, as DNA: TGTGCCAGCAGTTTTAAGGGGAACAATCAGCCCCAGCATTTT.

This rearrangement joins TRBV19 to TRBJ2-7, with TRBD2 matching over 8 bases. Trimming removed 5 bases from V and 5 bases from J; junction bases left unmatched: 11. Per the germline V gene, CDR1 is LNHDA and CDR2 is SQIVND (reference sequence). CDR3 size: 15 residues. The CDR3 is CASSASGTSGNEQYF. CDR3 coding DNA: TGTGCCAGTAGTGCTTCCGGGACTAGTGGAAACGAGCAGTACTTC. The entire variable domain, with the rest obtained from reference TRBV19 and TRBJ2-7, is as follows: DGGITQSPKYLFRKEGQNVTLSCEQNLNHDAMYWYRQDPGQGLRLIYYSQIVNDFQKGDIAEGYSVSREKKESFPLTVTSAQKNPTAFYLCASSASGTSGNEQYFGPGTRLTVT.

The CDR3 reads CASSPPGTGGRKQYF. CDR3 coding DNA: TGTGCCAGCAGTCCCCCGGGGACAGGGGGCAGGAAGCAGTACTTC. The chain couples TRBV6-5 to TRBJ2-7; TRBD1 matches 12 bases. Trimming took 5 bases from V and 8 from J; bases not matched to a gene: 10. Germline-derived CDR1 and CDR2 are MNHEY and SVGAGI. This CDR3 is 15 amino acids long.

This clone was observed many times. The chain links TRBV10-1 to TRBJ1-2; 7 bases line up with TRBD1. There are 12 residues in the CDR3. CDR1 and CDR2 from the germline V gene are WNHNN and SYGVQD (reference sequence). V shed 6 bases and J 5 bases; nucleotides not matched to a gene: 3. The CDR3: CASSPGQYGYTF. The CDR3 DNA sequence: TGCGCCAGCAGCCCGGGACAGTATGGCTACACCTTC.

V and J are TRBV19 and TRBJ2-2, with a weak D call TRBD2 (7 bases). The CDR3 totals 14 residues. The germline V gene has CDR1 LNHDA and CDR2 SQIVND (reference sequence). V was trimmed by 4 bases and J by 7 bases, leaving 13 bases between them. CDR3 sequence: CASSRQRDIGELFF. The CDR3 nucleotides read TGTGCCAGTAGTAGGCAGCGGGACATCGGGGAGCTGTTTTTT.

V gene TRBV4-1 combines with J gene TRBJ2-5; D uncertain. The germline CDR1 and CDR2 sequences are MGHRA and YSYEKL. This CDR3 contains 15 residues. Between the trimmed V and J ends, which lost 1 base and 5 bases, there was a span of 14 bases. CDR3 region: CASSQGLVGRETQYF. The DNA of the CDR3 is TGCGCCAGCAGCCAAGGTCTCGTGGGCCGGGAGACCCAGTACTTC.

The V and J genes are TRBV5-6 and TRBJ2-7, with D unclear. V lost 9 bases and J lost 5, with 18 bases in between. Per the germline V gene, CDR1 is SGHDT and CDR2 is YYEEEE. There are 13 residues in the CDR3. DNA of the CDR3: TGTGCCACCACTGTGTGGAGTAAGAACGAGCAGTACTTC. Translating it yields CATTVWSKNEQYF.

This clone was detected a few times. The chain employs TRBV19 and TRBJ2-5; 7 bases are a match to TRBD2. CDR3 length equals 15 residues. Per the germline V gene, CDR1 is LNHDA and CDR2 is SQIVND (reference sequence). V was clipped by 3 bases and J by 5 bases; unmatched bases: 9. As DNA, the CDR3 is TGTGCCAGTAGTATTGGGGACTACATTCTGGAGACCCAGTACTTC. Translating it yields CASSIGDYILETQYF.